This T cell receptor beta chain was sequenced for a study of radiation and T cells in renal cell carcinoma. Libraries were prepared by immunoSEQ multiplex PCR; TCRdb keeps only in-frame clonotypes and omits some of them. The top ten clones hold roughly 30% of a sample with about 18,000 clones, around 63% of them seen once. Treatment described: treatment-naive control, cytoreductive nephrectomy. This clonotype was obtained from a middle-aged man with renal cell carcinoma. The sequencing here drew on tumor tissue, taken from a patient whose treatment was nephrectomy without radiotherapy.

CDR3 bases: TGTGCCAGCAGTTTGCCTCGGGGCTATCAGCCCCAGCATTTT. It translates to CASSLPRGYQPQHF. J is TRBJ1-5 and V is TRBV28, with a weak D call TRBD1 (5 bases). Per germline, CDR1 MDHEN and CDR2 SYDVKM. V was cut by 3 bases and J by 5 bases, with 11 bases left in between. This CDR3 is built from 14 residues. The variable domain in full, with the rest retrieved from reference TRBV28 and TRBJ1-5, is DVKVTQSSRYLVKRTGEKVFLECVQDMDHENMFWYRQDPGLGLRLIYFSYDVKMKEKGDIPEGYSVSREKKERFSLILESASTNQTSMYLCASSLPRGYQPQHFGDGTRLSIL.